This TCR beta chain was identified in a study of CD8 T cells in ankylosing spondylitis. Points from the study as a whole: A motif in TCR beta, a set of about eight highly homologous variants, appeared characteristic of ankylosing spondylitis blood. Earlier work had already found some motif variants in reactive arthritis synovial fluid and blood. There was reportedly significant enrichment of clones that were disease-linked in matched ankylosing spondylitis synovial fluid. Those disease-linked clones were CD8+; they were also relatively rare in peripheral blood.

Molecular-barcoded quantitative 5'-RACE produced these TCR beta libraries. Each CDR3 protein is one row after TCRdb ran MiXCR on the 5' RACE reads. The sample lists roughly 220,000 distinct CDR3 sequences, around 17% occurring once. On this clonotype: Its target is unknown.

Germline V gene sequence: CDR1 SGHVS, CDR2 FNYEAQ. This CDR3 region has 15 residues. V dropped 5 bases and J dropped 4; count of bases not matched to a gene: 8. The genes are TRBV7-6 and TRBJ2-1; 7 bases line up with TRBD2. The sample was blood, either unsorted or a sorted T cell fraction (not recorded which). This receptor was taken from a male donor with ankylosing spondylitis. The CDR3: CASSPREVAYNEQFF. CDR3 bases: TGTGCCAGCAGCCCTCGGGAGGTGGCATACAATGAGCAGTTCTTC.